This T cell receptor beta chain was recovered during a study of blood T cell repertoires in COVID-19. CDR1 is MNHEY and CDR2 is SMNVEV in the germline V gene (reference sequence). V was clipped by 4 bases and J by 4 bases, with 6 bases between them. The CDR3 has 12 residues. Profiling relied on immunoSEQ multiplex PCR, and the TCRdb table lists in-frame clones only, not all of them. The sample holds 260,000 or so clones, approximately 88% seen once. Sequencing was done on a sample of peripheral blood. The rearrangement uses TRBV27 and TRBJ2-3; no clear D gene. This receptor was obtained from a man younger than 35 with active or convalescent COVID-19. CDR3 DNA sequence: TGTGCCAGCAGTTCGCTAGCAGATACGCAGTATTTT. Amino acid sequence: CASSSLADTQYF.